The 19 T cell receptor beta chains below were found in one sample sequenced in a study of PD-1 blockade in classical Hodgkin lymphoma. Time point specified: cycle 4 day 1 (C4D1), after around six weeks of nivolumab. Patients all relapsed after autologous stem cell transplantation, and there was variation in brentuximab vedotin exposure. Data came from immunoSEQ multiplex PCR; TCRdb stores just in-frame clones and leaves some out. The table shows tens of thousands of clones, with roughly 80% occurring only once. Here the sequenced sample was peripheral blood mononuclear cells (PBMCs), taken before the fourth cycle of nivolumab. Source of these receptors: a human donor with classical Hodgkin lymphoma.

This clone was found a few times. This sequence joins TRBV7-2 and TRBJ1-5; tentatively, D is TRBD1 (5 bases). The CDR3 has 15 residues. Germline assignment: CDR1 SGHTA and CDR2 FQGNSA. Trimming removed 3 bases at V and 3 bases at J, with 12 bases between. In nucleotides, the CDR3 is TGTGCCAGCAGCTTCGCGGGGGGTTACAATCAGCCCCAGCATTTT. Translated, it gives CASSFAGGYNQPQHF.

The chain combines TRBV19 with TRBJ2-2; no reliable D call. Germline V CDR1 and CDR2: LNHDA, SQIVND (reference sequence). V lost 8 bases to trimming and J lost 3 bases, with 13 bases between them. There are 14 residues in the CDR3. CDR3: CASSAPLDTGELFF. For the CDR3, the DNA is TGTGCCAGTTCTGCCCCACTGGACACCGGGGAGCTGTTTTTT.

The chain recombines TRBV11-2 with TRBJ1-3; tentatively, D is TRBD1 (5 bases). Trimming cost V 2 bases and J 3 bases, with 11 bases left between them. From germline, CDR1 is SGHAT and CDR2 FQNNGV. The CDR3 covers 15 residues. CDR3 DNA sequence: TGTGCCAGCAGCTTACGGACATTCCGTGGAAACACCATATATTTT. It encodes CASSLRTFRGNTIYF. Filled out from reference TRBV11-2 and TRBJ1-3, the complete variable domain reads EAGVAQSPRYKIIEKRQSVAFWCNPISGHATLYWYQQILGQGPKLLIQFQNNGVVDDSQLPKDRFSAERLKGVDSTLKIQPAKLEDSAVYLCASSLRTFRGNTIYFGEGSWLTVV.

This rearrangement joins TRBV2 to TRBJ2-2; 7 positions agree with TRBD1. The junction had 12 bases not matched to a gene; V was cut back by 10 bases and J by 1 base. This CDR3 is built from 16 residues. Per germline, CDR1 SNHLY and CDR2 FYNNEI. The CDR3 region has the DNA TGTGCCAAATCTAGGACAGGCGCGAGGAACACCGGGGAGCTGTTTTTT. Translated, it gives CAKSRTGARNTGELFF.

The chain carries TRBV9 and TRBJ2-1; D not resolved. Trimming left V 0 bases short and J 10 bases short, with 14 bases between. CDR3 length equals 14 residues. CDR1 is SGDLS, CDR2 YYNGEE, per germline. CDR3 bases: TGTGCCAGCAGCGTAGGCCCCACATCGGGCGAGCAGTTCTTC. Protein sequence: CASSVGPTSGEQFF.

This rearrangement joins TRBV5-1 to TRBJ1-1, with no clear D. The germline gives CDR1 SGHRS, CDR2 YFSETQ. This CDR3 has 14 residues. The V end was cut by 6 bases, the J end by 3 bases, with 15 bases between. CDR3 nucleotide sequence: TGCGCCAGCAAGTTGGGGTCCTGGGACACTGAAGCTTTCTTT. Its protein is CASKLGSWDTEAFF.

The V gene is TRBV27, the J gene TRBJ2-7; D perhaps matches TRBD1 (6 bases). Germline V gene data show CDR1 as MNHEY and CDR2 as SMNVEV (reference sequence). The length of the CDR3 is 14 residues. V shed 5 bases and J shed 0 bases, with 11 bases lying between them. This chain's CDR3 is CASSTGFDSYEQYF. In nucleotides, the CDR3 is TGTGCCAGCAGTACAGGGTTTGACTCCTACGAGCAGTACTTC.

The chain employs TRBV28 and TRBJ1-1, with 11 bases that match TRBD1. This CDR3 is 15 amino acids long. CDR1 and CDR2 (germline): MDHEN, SYDVKM. The ends lost 4 bases at V and 5 bases at J; junction bases unmatched: 6. Written as DNA, the CDR3 is TGTGCCAGCAGTTCCGGGACAGGGGGACCGACTGAAGCTTTCTTT. The encoded protein is CASSSGTGGPTEAFF.

The chain joins TRBV29-1 to TRBJ2-7; a possible D gene is TRBD1 (6 bases). V lost 2 bases and J 2 bases, leaving 13 bases between the germline ends. Germline V CDR1 and CDR2: SQVTM, ANQGSEA. The CDR3 is made up of 14 amino acids. The CDR3 DNA follows: TGCAGCGTTGAATCGGACAGCCATCCCTACGAGCAGTACTTC. It specifies CSVESDSHPYEQYF.

The chain links TRBV18 to TRBJ2-5; D might be TRBD1 or TRBD2, each matching 5 bases. There are 11 residues in the CDR3. V gave up 4 bases and J gave up 5 bases, with 5 bases separating them. Germline V gene lookup returns CDR1 KGHSH and CDR2 LQKENI. The CDR3 protein is CASSRGETQYF. The CDR3 bases are TGTGCCAGCTCACGGGGGGAGACCCAGTACTTC.

CDR3 sequence reads: CASRGQGAGDTEAFF. The CDR3 DNA follows: TGTGCCAGCAGGGGACAGGGGGCTGGAGACACTGAAGCTTTCTTT. The gene calls are TRBV6-6 and TRBJ1-1; TRBD1 aligns across 12 bases. The germline V gene encodes CDR1 MNHNY and CDR2 SVGAGI (reference sequence). After removal of 6 bases from V and 3 bases from J, the junction contained 5 bases not matched to a gene. The CDR3 runs to 15 residues.

The V and J genes are TRBV4-2 and TRBJ2-2, with D uncertain. This CDR3 comprises 12 residues. Looked up from germline, CDR1 is LGHNA and CDR2 is YNFKEQ. The V end was cut by 1 base, the J end by 9 bases, with 6 bases between. CDR3 loop: CASSQVQRELFF. The CDR3 DNA is TGTGCCAGCAGCCAAGTCCAAAGGGAGCTGTTTTTT.

The chain uses TRBV5-6 and TRBJ1-1; D unclear. The CDR3 extends over 15 amino acids. CDR1 and CDR2 from the germline V gene are SGHDT and YYEEEE. The V and J ends lost 4 bases and 0 bases respectively, with 13 bases between them. CDR3 in DNA: TGTGCCAGCAGCCCAAACTTTCACATGAACACTGAAGCTTTCTTT. Its protein is CASSPNFHMNTEAFF. Supplemented by reference TRBV5-6 and TRBJ1-1, the full variable domain reads DAGVTQSPTHLIKTRGQQVTLRCSPKSGHDTVSWYQQALGQGPQFIFQYYEEEERQRGNFPDRFSGHQFPNYSSELNVNALLLGDSALYLCASSPNFHMNTEAFFGQGTRLTVV.

V usage is TRBV7-9 and J usage is TRBJ2-3; D gene unclear. The CDR3 totals 14 residues. Germline CDR1 reads SEHNR; CDR2 reads FQNEAQ (reference sequence). V lost 5 bases, J lost 1 base, and 10 bases lay in between. CDR3 protein: CASSPSWGTDTQYF. The CDR3 coding sequence is TGTGCCAGCAGCCCTTCTTGGGGCACAGATACGCAGTATTTT.

The J gene is TRBJ2-2, the V gene TRBV6-4, with D perhaps TRBD2 (6 bases). Trimming cost V 4 bases and J 0 bases, with 9 bases left between them. The CDR3 loop spans 15 amino acids. Germline CDR1 reads MRHNA; CDR2 reads SNTAGT. This CDR3 reads CASSVEGSNTGELFF. The CDR3 DNA sequence: TGTGCCAGCAGTGTGGAGGGATCGAACACCGGGGAGCTGTTTTTT.

This clone appeared once. The chain combines TRBV5-1 with TRBJ2-3, with 8 bases identical to TRBD1. This CDR3 has 18 amino acids. The ends lost 0 bases at V and 2 bases at J; junction bases unmatched: 11. The germline V gene has CDR1 SGHRS and CDR2 YFSETQ. The CDR3 DNA sequence: TGCGCCAGCAGCTTGGCGCAGGGGGCGACCCGGTTCACAGATACGCAGTATTTT. It specifies CASSLAQGATRFTDTQYF. Using reference TRBV5-1 and TRBJ2-3 for the parts outside the CDR3, the full variable domain is KAGVTQTPRYLIKTRGQQVTLSCSPISGHRSVSWYQQTPGQGLQFLFEYFSETQRNKGNFPGRFSGRQFSNSRSEMNVSTLELGDSALYLCASSLAQGATRFTDTQYFGPGTRLTVL.

The chain is built from TRBV18 and TRBJ1-1, with D tentatively TRBD1 (5 bases). CDR3 length: 14 amino acids. V was trimmed by 5 bases and J by 5 bases, leaving 15 bases between them. Germline V CDR1 and CDR2: KGHSH, LQKENI. The DNA of the CDR3 is TGTGCCAGCTCATCCGGACAAGGAAGGACTGAAGCTTTCTTT. This translates into CASSSGQGRTEAFF.

The chain employs TRBV5-1 and TRBJ1-2, with D maybe TRBD1 (5 bases). The V gene lost 4 bases and the J gene lost 0 bases, with 13 bases spanning the gap. The CDR3 has 15 residues. CDR1 is SGHRS, CDR2 YFSETQ, per germline. The CDR3 nucleotides read TGCGCCAGCAGCCCCCCAGACAGAGCTAACTATGGCTACACCTTC. It is translated as CASSPPDRANYGYTF.

The CDR3 here is CASSQDRGGSGANVLTF. The CDR3 DNA reads as TGCGCCAGCAGCCAAGATAGGGGCGGCTCTGGGGCCAACGTCCTGACTTTC. This chain joins TRBV4-1 and TRBJ2-6; weak D call: TRBD1 (5 bases). CDR3 length: 17 amino acids. V lost 0 bases and J 0 bases, leaving 9 bases between the germline ends. Per germline, CDR1 MGHRA and CDR2 YSYEKL.